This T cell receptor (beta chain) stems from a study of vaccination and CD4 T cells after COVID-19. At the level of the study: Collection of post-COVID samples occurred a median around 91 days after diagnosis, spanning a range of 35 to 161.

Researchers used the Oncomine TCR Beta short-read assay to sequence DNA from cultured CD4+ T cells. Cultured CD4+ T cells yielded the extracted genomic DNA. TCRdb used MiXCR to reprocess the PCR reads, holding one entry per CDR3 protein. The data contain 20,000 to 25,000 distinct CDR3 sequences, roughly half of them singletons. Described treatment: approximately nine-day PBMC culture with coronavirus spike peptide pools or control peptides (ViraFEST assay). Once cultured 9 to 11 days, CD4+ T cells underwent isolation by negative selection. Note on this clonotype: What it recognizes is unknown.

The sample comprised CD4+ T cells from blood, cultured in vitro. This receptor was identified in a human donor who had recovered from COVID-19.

CDR3 residues: CASSNPGQSYGYTF. The CDR3 bases are TGTGCCAGCTCAAACCCGGGACAGTCATATGGCTACACCTTC. V is TRBV18 and J is TRBJ1-2; 7 nucleotides line up with TRBD1. This CDR3 region has 14 residues. Germline V CDR1 and CDR2: KGHSH, LQKENI. V was clipped by 5 bases and J by 5 bases; unmatched bases: 8. The complete variable domain, with remaining parts taken from reference TRBV18 and TRBJ1-2, reads NAGVMQNPRHLVRRRGQEARLRCSPMKGHSHVYWYRQLPEEGLKFMVYLQKENIIDESGMPKERFSAEFPKEGPSILRIQQVVRGDSAAYFCASSNPGQSYGYTFGSGTRLTVV.